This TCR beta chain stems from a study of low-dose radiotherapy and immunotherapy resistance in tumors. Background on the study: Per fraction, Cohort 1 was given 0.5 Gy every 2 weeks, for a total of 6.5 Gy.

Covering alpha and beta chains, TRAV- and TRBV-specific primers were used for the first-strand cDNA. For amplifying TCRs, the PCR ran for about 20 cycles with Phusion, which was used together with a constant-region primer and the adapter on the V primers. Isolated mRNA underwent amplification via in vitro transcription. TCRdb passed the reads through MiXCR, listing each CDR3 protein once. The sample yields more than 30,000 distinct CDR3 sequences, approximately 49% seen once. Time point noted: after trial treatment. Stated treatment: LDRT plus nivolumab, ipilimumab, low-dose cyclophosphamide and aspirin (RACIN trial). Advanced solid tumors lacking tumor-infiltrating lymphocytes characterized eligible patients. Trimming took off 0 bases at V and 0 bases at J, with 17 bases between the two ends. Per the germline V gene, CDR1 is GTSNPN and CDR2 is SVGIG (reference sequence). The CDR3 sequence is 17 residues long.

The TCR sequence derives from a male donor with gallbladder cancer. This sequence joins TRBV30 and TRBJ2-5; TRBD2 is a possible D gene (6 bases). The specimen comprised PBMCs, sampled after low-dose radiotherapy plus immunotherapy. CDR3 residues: CAWSVQWASDYQETQYF. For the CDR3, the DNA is TGTGCCTGGAGTGTCCAGTGGGCTAGCGACTACCAAGAGACCCAGTACTTC.